A selection of T cell receptor beta chains follows, all from one sample in a study of blood T cell repertoires in COVID-19. The assay was immunoSEQ multiplex PCR, and TCRdb's table has in-frame clones only and misses some. The sample holds under 350,000 clones, about nine tenths seen once. Sequencing was done on a sample of peripheral blood. The origin of the receptors is a woman under 40 with COVID-19, enrolled during active disease. Both conserved end residues are part of each CDR3. A D gene is named only where the DNA matches it firmly. Only some rows state a clone size, as once, few, many or a class for expanded clones.

>NA|TRBV30|TRBJ2-5|NA
TGTGCCTCTCTGTACGGGGGGCCGGAGACCCAGTACTTC
CASLYGGPETQYF
>NA|TRBV7-9|TRBJ2-5|NA
TGTGCCAGCAGCCCGAGGGGAGGAGAGACCCAGTACTTC
CASSPRGGETQYF
>NA|TRBV10-2|TRBJ1-2|NA
TGCGCCAGCAGTGAGTCGGTCAGGGACTATGGCTACACCTTC
CASSESVRDYGYTF
>NA|TRBV18|TRBJ1-5|NA
TGTGCCAGCTCACCCGTAGAAAGACAGCCCCAGCATTTT
CASSPVERQPQHF
>NA|TRBV15|TRBJ1-3|NA
TGTGCCACCAGCATCGGGGCTGGAAACACCATATATTTT
CATSIGAGNTIYF
>TRBD2|TRBV9|TRBJ2-1|NA
TGTGCCAGCCGGACTAGCGGTTCTCTCGGTGAGCAGTTCTTC
CASRTSGSLGEQFF
>NA|TRBV7-9|TRBJ1-3|few
TGTGCCAGTCAGGGGTCTGCGGCTGGAAACACCATATATTTT
CASQGSAAGNTIYF
>NA|TRBV19|TRBJ1-1|NA
TGTGCCAGTAATAGGAGGGTCCCGTTGAACACTGAAGCTTTCTTT
CASNRRVPLNTEAFF
>NA|TRBV6-5|TRBJ2-2|NA
TGTGCCAGCAAGAAAGAGACATTTAACACCGGGGAGCTGTTTTTT
CASKKETFNTGELFF
>TRBD1|TRBV29-1|TRBJ1-3|NA
TGCAGCGTTGCGGGACAGCACTCTGGAAACACCATATATTTT
CSVAGQHSGNTIYF
>NA|TRBV7-9|TRBJ1-2|NA
TGTGCCAGCAGCCTAGCCGGGGGGGATGGCTACACCTTC
CASSLAGGDGYTF
>TRBD1|TRBV6-5|TRBJ1-5|NA
TGTGCCAGCACCCCGGGACAGGTGTTTGATCAGCCCCAGCATTTT
CASTPGQVFDQPQHF
>TRBD1|TRBV6-5|TRBJ1-1|NA
TGTGCCACCCGAGGGGGCGTGAACACTGAAGCTTTCTTT
CATRGGVNTEAFF
>NA|TRBV7-2|TRBJ1-1|NA
TGTGCCAGCAGCAATGAGGCCCTTCTGAACACTGAAGCTTTCTTT
CASSNEALLNTEAFF
>TRBD1|TRBV9|TRBJ1-2|NA
TGTGCCAGCACTCGAGGGGGCGACGGCTACACCTTC
CASTRGGDGYTF
>TRBD2|TRBV28|TRBJ2-5|NA
TGTGCCAGCAGTTTAGTAGCGGGGGGACAAGAGACCCAGTACTTC
CASSLVAGGQETQYF
>TRBD1|TRBV6-5|TRBJ2-7|NA
TGTGCCAGCAGCGCCGGGACAGCGACCTACGAGCAGTACTTC
CASSAGTATYEQYF
>NA|TRBV6-5|TRBJ1-6|NA
TGTGCCAGCAGATCTCAGGCGGGGAATTCACCCCTCCACTTT
CASRSQAGNSPLHF
>NA|TRBV19|TRBJ2-3|NA
TGTGCCAGTAGTCCTACGTCAGGGATCAGGACAGATACGCAGTATTTT
CASSPTSGIRTDTQYF
>TRBD1|TRBV3-1/TRBV3-2|TRBJ1-2|NA
TGTGCCAGCAGCCAAGGTATTGACAGGGTTGGCTATGGCTACACCTTC
CASSQGIDRVGYGYTF
>NA|TRBV7-8|TRBJ1-5|few
TGTGCCAGCAGGTCCAGGGAAGGCAATCAGCCCCAGCATTTT
CASRSREGNQPQHF
>TRBD1|TRBV28|TRBJ2-3|NA
TGTGCCAGCAGTGTCAAACAGGGGACAGATACGCAGTATTTT
CASSVKQGTDTQYF
>NA|TRBV6-5|TRBJ2-7|once
TGTGCCAGCAGATTCCAGACAGGACAAGCCTACGAGCAGTACTTC
CASRFQTGQAYEQYF
>NA|TRBV28|TRBJ2-5|NA
TGTGCCAGCAGCCTTACCGGGGAGACCCAGTACTTC
CASSLTGETQYF
>NA|TRBV7-9|TRBJ1-6|once
TGTGCCAGCAGCTTAGCGCTAGGGGACTCCTATAATTCACCCCTCCACTTT
CASSLALGDSYNSPLHF
>NA|TRBV5-1|TRBJ1-2|NA
TGCGCCAGCAGCTTGGCTGTTGGGACACCATCCTATGGCTACACCTTC
CASSLAVGTPSYGYTF
>NA|TRBV7-9|TRBJ1-4|once
TGTGCCAGCAGCCTACAGGGACCAACTAATGAAAAACTGTTTTTT
CASSLQGPTNEKLFF
>TRBD2|TRBV29-1|TRBJ2-1|NA
TGCAGCGTGGCTACTAGCGGGGTATACAATGAGCAGTTCTTC
CSVATSGVYNEQFF
>TRBD1|TRBV5-1|TRBJ2-7|NA
TGCGCCAGCAGCGCCGGGACAGTCGAGCCCTACGAGCAGTACTTC
CASSAGTVEPYEQYF
>NA|TRBV18|TRBJ1-1|NA
TGTGCCAGCTCATCTCTCGACCGCGCGGGTACGGACACTGAAGCTTTCTTT
CASSSLDRAGTDTEAFF
>NA|TRBV21-1|TRBJ2-1|NA
TGTGCCAGCAGCACCGCTGCCGGGACTAGCGGCTTTGATGAGCAGTTCTTC
CASSTAAGTSGFDEQFF